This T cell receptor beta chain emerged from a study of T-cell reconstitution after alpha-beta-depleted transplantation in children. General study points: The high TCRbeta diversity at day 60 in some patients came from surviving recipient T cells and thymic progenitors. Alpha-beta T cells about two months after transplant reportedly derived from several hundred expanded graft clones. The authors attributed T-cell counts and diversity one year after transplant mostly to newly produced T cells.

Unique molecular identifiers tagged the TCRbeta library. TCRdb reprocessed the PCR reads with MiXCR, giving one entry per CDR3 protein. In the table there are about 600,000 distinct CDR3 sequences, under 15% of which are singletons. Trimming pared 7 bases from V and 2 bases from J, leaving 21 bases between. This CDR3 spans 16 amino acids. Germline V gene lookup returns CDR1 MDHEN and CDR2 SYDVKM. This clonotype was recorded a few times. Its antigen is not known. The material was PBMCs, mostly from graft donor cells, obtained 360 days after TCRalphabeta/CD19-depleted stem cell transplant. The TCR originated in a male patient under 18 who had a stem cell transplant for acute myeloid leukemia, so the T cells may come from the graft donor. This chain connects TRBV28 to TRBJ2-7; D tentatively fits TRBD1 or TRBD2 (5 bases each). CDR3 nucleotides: TGTGCCAGCACCCCACGCCAGGGAGCCTTTCCCTACGAGCAGTACTTC. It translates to CASTPRQGAFPYEQYF.